This T cell receptor beta chain was identified in a study of shared clonotypes between healthy human individuals. The donors, all of them Caucasian adults, lived in Nashville, Tennessee. Both CD45RO+ cells and CCR7-negative CD45RA+ TemRA cells were combined to make up CD8 memory. The assay was immunoSEQ multiplex PCR, and TCRdb's table has in-frame clones only and misses some. Here the sample spans approximately 640,000 clones, about 90% being singletons. J lost 4 bases, V lost 5 bases, and 10 bases had no gene match. Per germline, CDR1 SGHAT and CDR2 FQNNGV. The CDR3 length is 17 residues. In this sample, this clone turned up once.

Specimen: memory CD8+ T cells from PBMCs. Noted subset: CD45RO+ cells pooled with CCR7-negative TemRA cells. The chain links TRBV11-2 to TRBJ2-2, with 10 bases that match TRBD2. This receptor was obtained from a man aged 18 to 29 in good health. Some clones in this sample may be carry-over from other donors' samples. For the CDR3, the DNA is TGTGCCAGCAGCCCATCAGGGCTAGCGGGAGTCACCGGGGAGCTGTTTTTT. Translating gives CASSPSGLAGVTGELFF.